Below, 20 T cell receptor beta chains from the same sample are listed, as sequenced in a study of cytomegalovirus exposure and HLA in healthy donors. Data came from immunoSEQ multiplex PCR; TCRdb stores just in-frame clones and leaves some out. The sample gives 100,000 to 150,000 clones, approximately 89% of which show up once; about 3.7% is in the top ten. The sample consisted of PBMCs. Source of these receptors: a man under 40 in good health and CMV-seronegative.

The genes are TRBV10-3 and TRBJ2-2; 8 bases are a match to TRBD2. The ends lost 6 bases at V and 4 bases at J; junction bases unmatched: 7. The germline gives CDR1 ENHRY, CDR2 SYGVKD. CDR3 length equals 15 residues. CDR3 DNA: TGTGCCATCAGCGGACTAGCCGGCGGCACCGGGGAGCTGTTTTTT. Residues: CAISGLAGGTGELFF.

This clone was recorded a few times. The chain employs TRBV6-5 and TRBJ1-6, with a weak D call TRBD1 (5 bases). The CDR3 has 16 amino acids. Germline V CDR1 and CDR2: MNHEY, SVGAGI. Trimming took off 3 bases at V and 9 bases at J, with 18 bases between the two ends. CDR3 DNA sequence: TGTGCCAGCAGTTATTCGATAAGGGGTCTTTTTTCACCCCTCCACTTT. Translation gives CASSYSIRGLFSPLHF.

This clone was found a few times. This sequence joins TRBV6-5 and TRBJ1-2; D is uncertain. Germline CDR1 is MNHEY and CDR2 is SVGAGI. The CDR3 covers 14 residues. The germline V and J ends were trimmed by 2 bases and 3 bases, with 10 bases remaining between them. The CDR3 coding sequence is TGTGCCAGCAGTTACGGCTCGGGTGACTATGGCTACACCTTC. Translation: CASSYGSGDYGYTF.

This chain links TRBV19 with TRBJ2-1, with 10 bases fitting TRBD2. The CDR3 is 17 residues long. Trimming cost V 5 bases and J 0 bases; bases outside gene matches: 7. CDR1 and CDR2 (germline): LNHDA, SQIVND (reference sequence). This CDR3 is CASSLRTSGRSYNEQFF. The CDR3 coding sequence is TGTGCCAGTAGTCTTCGGACTAGCGGTCGCTCCTACAATGAGCAGTTCTTC.

This chain uses TRBV27 with TRBJ2-2; D gene unclear. The germline gives CDR1 MNHEY, CDR2 SMNVEV (reference sequence). The CDR3 is 15 residues long. Trimming pared 0 bases from V and 5 bases from J, leaving 10 bases between. The CDR3 region has the DNA TGTGCCAGCAGTTTATCGAATGGTCGGACCGGGGAGCTGTTTTTT. This encodes CASSLSNGRTGELFF.

This chain joins TRBV15 and TRBJ2-7; TRBD2 matches 7 bases. The CDR3 totals 14 residues. Trimming at V came to 0 bases and at J to 4 bases, leaving 3 bases not matched to a gene. Germline loops: CDR1 LNHNV, CDR2 YYDKDF (reference sequence). DNA for the CDR3: TGTGCCACCAGCAGAGATGGGGGAGGGTACGAGCAGTACTTC. This codes for CATSRDGGGYEQYF. Full variable domain (outside the CDR3, taken from reference TRBV15 and TRBJ2-7): DAMVIQNPRYQVTQFGKPVTLSCSQTLNHNVMYWYQQKSSQAPKLLFHYYDKDFNNEADTPDNFQSRRPNTSFCFLDIRSPGLGDTAMYLCATSRDGGGYEQYFGPGTRLTVT.

The rearrangement links TRBV7-8 to TRBJ1-1, with D uncertain. CDR3 length: 13 residues. Germline lookup yields CDR1 SGHVS and CDR2 FQNEAQ. V lost 5 bases to trimming and J lost 1 base, with 8 bases between them. CDR3 residues: CASSPRSNTEAFF. For the CDR3, the DNA is TGTGCCAGCAGCCCCCGGTCGAACACTGAAGCTTTCTTT.

The CDR3 DNA sequence: TGCGCCAGCAGACCGGGACAGGCCCTGTACGAGCAGTACTTC. It codes for CASRPGQALYEQYF. The rearrangement uses TRBV5-1 and TRBJ2-7, with 8 bases matching TRBD1. In germline, CDR1 is SGHRS, CDR2 YFSETQ. CDR3 length: 14 amino acids. After removal of 5 bases from V and 4 bases from J, the junction contained 8 bases not matched to a gene.

J is TRBJ2-7 and V is TRBV10-3, with D perhaps TRBD2 (6 bases). This CDR3 is 15 amino acids long. The germline CDR1 and CDR2 sequences are ENHRY and SYGVKD. Trimming removed 0 bases at V and 5 bases at J, with 14 bases between. The DNA of the CDR3 is TGTGCCATCAGTGAGTCGTCAGGAGGGATGAACGAGCAGTACTTC. Protein sequence: CAISESSGGMNEQYF.

Comments on this clone: Other DNA sequences in this specimen translate into the identical CDR3. The gene calls are TRBV18 and TRBJ2-1; D unclear. CDR3 length equals 15 residues. Germline assignment: CDR1 KGHSH and CDR2 LQKENI. Between the trimmed V and J ends, which lost 3 bases and 0 bases, there was a span of 9 bases. The CDR3 DNA follows: TGTGCCAGCTCACCGCAACGGAGCTCCTACAATGAGCAGTTCTTC. It specifies CASSPQRSSYNEQFF.

The CDR3 DNA follows: TGTGCCAGTACCGCGGACACCTATCAGCCCCAGCATTTT. This encodes CASTADTYQPQHF. This chain links TRBV19 with TRBJ1-5; possible D gene TRBD1, 5 bases. Trimming removed 7 bases at V and 5 bases at J, with 12 bases between. CDR3 size: 13 residues. The V gene's germline CDR1 is LNHDA and CDR2 SQIVND (reference sequence). Based on the CDR3 plus reference TRBV19 and TRBJ1-5, the full variable domain is DGGITQSPKYLFRKEGQNVTLSCEQNLNHDAMYWYRQDPGQGLRLIYYSQIVNDFQKGDIAEGYSVSREKKESFPLTVTSAQKNPTAFYLCASTADTYQPQHFGDGTRLSIL.

This clone was recorded a few times. The V and J genes are TRBV18 and TRBJ1-2; 10 nucleotides agree with TRBD1. V trimming: 2 bases; J trimming: 4 bases; junction bases outside the gene matches: 4. Germline V gene sequence: CDR1 KGHSH, CDR2 LQKENI. The CDR3 consists of 15 residues. As DNA, the CDR3 is TGTGCCAGCTCACCAGGGGACAGGGGTGGCTATGGCTACACCTTC. The encoded protein is CASSPGDRGGYGYTF.

This clone was counted a few times. The junction differs from germline at one of its ends, possibly a read error. The V gene is TRBV7-7, the J gene TRBJ2-7; D is undetermined. This CDR3 is built from 15 residues. Germline V gene lookup returns CDR1 SSHAT and CDR2 FNYEAQ (reference sequence). The CDR3 sequence: CASSLDQSAENEQYF. The CDR3 coding sequence is TGTGCTAGCAGCTTAGATCAATCGGCGGAGAACGAGCAGTACTTC. Full variable domain (outside the CDR3, taken from reference TRBV7-7 and TRBJ2-7): GAGVSQSPRYKVTKRGQDVTLRCDPISSHATLYWYQQALGQGPEFLTYFNYEAQPDKSGLPSDRFSAERPEGSISTLTIQRTEQRDSAMYRCASSLDQSAENEQYFGPGTRLTVT.

The chain recombines TRBV18 with TRBJ1-2; a weak D match, TRBD1 (6 bases). This CDR3 region has 15 residues. Trimming pared 2 bases from V and 6 bases from J, leaving 16 bases between. Germline V gives CDR1 KGHSH, CDR2 LQKENI. The DNA of the CDR3 is TGTGCCAGCTCACCAGGGACCGACAGGAGCGATGGCTACACCTTC. Its translation: CASSPGTDRSDGYTF.

This clone was recorded a few times. The gene calls are TRBV6-4 and TRBJ2-2; a possible D gene is TRBD2 (5 bases). Germline CDR1 reads MRHNA; CDR2 reads SNTAGT. Deletions cut 5 bases from V and 5 bases from J, with 12 bases between. The CDR3 consists of 14 residues. CDR3 residues: CASSPGVETGELFF. CDR3 sequence (DNA): TGTGCCAGCAGTCCCGGGGTCGAGACCGGGGAGCTGTTTTTT.

This clone was detected only once. The rearrangement links TRBV4-1 to TRBJ2-7, with D possibly TRBD2 on 6 matching bases. The V end was cut by 6 bases, the J end by 3 bases, with 18 bases between. Germline V CDR1 and CDR2: MGHRA, YSYEKL. The CDR3 is 15 amino acids. CDR3 coding DNA: TGCGCCAGCAGGGTCCTCGGGAGTGGGGACTACGAGCAGTACTTC. It codes for CASRVLGSGDYEQYF.

CDR3 sequence reads: CASSPGDRDKETQYF. DNA of the CDR3: TGCGCCAGCAGCCCCGGGGACAGGGATAAAGAGACCCAGTACTTC. This chain links TRBV5-1 with TRBJ2-5; 9 nucleotides align to TRBD1. The CDR3 extends over 15 amino acids. J lost 3 bases, V lost 4 bases, and 7 bases had no gene match. Germline lookup yields CDR1 SGHRS and CDR2 YFSETQ.

The chain couples TRBV5-1 to TRBJ2-7; the D gene is possibly TRBD1 (6 bases). The ends were cut back, 4 bases at V and 5 bases at J, with 19 bases in the middle. The CDR3 sequence is 15 residues long. Germline CDR1 is SGHRS and CDR2 is YFSETQ. The CDR3 region is CASSPRQGIDHEQYF. CDR3 bases: TGCGCCAGCAGCCCGAGGCAGGGGATCGACCACGAGCAGTACTTC.

The chain joins TRBV4-3 to TRBJ2-7; perhaps TRBD1 as D (5 bases). The CDR3 length is 14 residues. V was cut by 0 bases and J by 2 bases, with 8 bases left in between. From germline, CDR1 is LGHNA and CDR2 YSLEER. The CDR3 DNA reads TGCGCCAGCAGCCAAGACAGGGTGGCCTACGAGCAGTACTTC. Translating gives CASSQDRVAYEQYF.

The gene calls are TRBV7-8 and TRBJ2-7, with no clear D. Germline loops: CDR1 SGHVS, CDR2 FQNEAQ. The CDR3 is 17 amino acids. V shed 2 bases and J shed 5 bases, with 22 bases lying between them. CDR3 protein: CASSLRVLGPVNNEQYF. The CDR3 DNA sequence: TGTGCCAGCAGCTTACGGGTTTTGGGTCCAGTTAACAACGAGCAGTACTTC.